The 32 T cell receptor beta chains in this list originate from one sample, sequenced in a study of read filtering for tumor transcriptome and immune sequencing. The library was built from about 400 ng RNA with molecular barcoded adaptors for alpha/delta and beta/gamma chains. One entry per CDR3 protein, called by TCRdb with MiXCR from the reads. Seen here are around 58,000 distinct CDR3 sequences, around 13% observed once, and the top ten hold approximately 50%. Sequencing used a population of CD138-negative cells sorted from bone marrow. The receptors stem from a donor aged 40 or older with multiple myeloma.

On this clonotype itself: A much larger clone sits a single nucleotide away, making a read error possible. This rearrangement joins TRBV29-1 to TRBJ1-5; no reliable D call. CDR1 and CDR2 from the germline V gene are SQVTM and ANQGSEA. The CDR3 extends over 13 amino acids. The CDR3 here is CSVEGYPNPPQHF. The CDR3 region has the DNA TGCAGCGTTGAGGGTTATCCTAATCCGCCCCAGCATTTT.

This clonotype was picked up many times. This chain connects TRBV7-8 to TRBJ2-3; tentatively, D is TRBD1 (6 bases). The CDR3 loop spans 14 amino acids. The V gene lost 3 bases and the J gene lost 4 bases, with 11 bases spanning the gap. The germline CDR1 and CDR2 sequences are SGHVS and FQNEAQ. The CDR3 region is CASSFRQDPDTQYF. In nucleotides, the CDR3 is TGTGCCAGCAGCTTTAGACAGGATCCAGATACGCAGTATTTT.

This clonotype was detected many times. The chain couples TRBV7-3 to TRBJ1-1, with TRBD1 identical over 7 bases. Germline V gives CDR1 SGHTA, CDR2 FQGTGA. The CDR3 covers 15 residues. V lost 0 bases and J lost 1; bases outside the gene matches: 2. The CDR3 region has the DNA TGTGCCAGCAGCTTAACGGGACAGAAGAACACTGAAGCTTTCTTT. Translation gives CASSLTGQKNTEAFF.

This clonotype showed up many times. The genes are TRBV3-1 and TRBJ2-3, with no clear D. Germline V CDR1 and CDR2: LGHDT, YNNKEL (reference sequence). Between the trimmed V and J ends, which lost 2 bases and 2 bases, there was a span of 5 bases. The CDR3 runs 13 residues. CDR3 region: CASSQLPTDTQYF. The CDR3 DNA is TGTGCCAGCAGCCAACTACCCACAGATACGCAGTATTTT.

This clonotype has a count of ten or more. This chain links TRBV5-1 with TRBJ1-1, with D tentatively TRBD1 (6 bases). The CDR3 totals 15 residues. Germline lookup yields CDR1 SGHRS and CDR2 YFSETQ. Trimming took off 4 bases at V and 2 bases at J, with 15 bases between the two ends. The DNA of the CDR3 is TGCGCCAGCAGCGGAGGACAGCTAATTAACACTGAAGCTTTCTTT. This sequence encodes CASSGGQLINTEAFF. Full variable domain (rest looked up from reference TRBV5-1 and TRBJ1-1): KAGVTQTPRYLIKTRGQQVTLSCSPISGHRSVSWYQQTPGQGLQFLFEYFSETQRNKGNFPGRFSGRQFSNSRSEMNVSTLELGDSALYLCASSGGQLINTEAFFGQGTRLTVV.

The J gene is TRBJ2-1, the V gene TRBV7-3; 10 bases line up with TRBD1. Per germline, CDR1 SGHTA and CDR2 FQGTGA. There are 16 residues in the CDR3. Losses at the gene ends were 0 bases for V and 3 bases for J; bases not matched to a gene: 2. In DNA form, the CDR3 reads TGTGCCAGCAGCTTAACCCGGACAGGGGGCTACAATGAGCAGTTCTTC. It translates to CASSLTRTGGYNEQFF. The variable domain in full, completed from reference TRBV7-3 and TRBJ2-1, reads GAGVSQTPSNKVTEKGKYVELRCDPISGHTALYWYRQSLGQGPEFLIYFQGTGAADDSGLPNDRFFAVRPEGSVSTLKIQRTERGDSAVYLCASSLTRTGGYNEQFFGPGTRLTVL.

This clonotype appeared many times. CDR3 residues: CASSQDSGLAVQETQYF. The CDR3 nucleotides read TGTGCCAGCAGCCAAGATAGCGGGCTAGCGGTTCAAGAGACCCAGTACTTC. The V gene is TRBV4-2, the J gene TRBJ2-5, with 7 bases matching TRBD2. After removal of 0 bases from V and 2 bases from J, the junction contained 9 bases not matched to a gene. The CDR3 totals 17 residues. Per the germline V gene, CDR1 is LGHNA and CDR2 is YNFKEQ.

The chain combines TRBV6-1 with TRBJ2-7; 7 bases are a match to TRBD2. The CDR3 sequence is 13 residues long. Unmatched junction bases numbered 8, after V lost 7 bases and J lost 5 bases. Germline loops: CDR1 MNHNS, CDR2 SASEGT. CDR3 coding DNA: TGTGCCAGCACTAATCCAGGGAGGGACGAGCAGTACTTC. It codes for CASTNPGRDEQYF.

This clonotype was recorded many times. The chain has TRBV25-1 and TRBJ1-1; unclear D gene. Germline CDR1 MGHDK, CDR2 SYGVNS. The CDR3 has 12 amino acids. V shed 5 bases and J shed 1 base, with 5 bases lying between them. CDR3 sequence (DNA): TGTGCCAGCAGTCGACAGAACACTGAAGCTTTCTTT. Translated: CASSRQNTEAFF. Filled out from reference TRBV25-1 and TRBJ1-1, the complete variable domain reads EADIYQTPRYLVIGTGKKITLECSQTMGHDKMYWYQQDPGMELHLIHYSYGVNSTEKGDLSSESTVSRIRTEHFPLTLESARPSHTSQYLCASSRQNTEAFFGQGTRLTVV.

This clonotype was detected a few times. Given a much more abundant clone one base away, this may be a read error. The CDR3 protein is CSAEGKGVSGANVLTF. As DNA, the CDR3 is TGCAGCGCTGAAGGGAAAGGGGTTTCTGGGGCCAACGTCCTGACTTTC. The chain employs TRBV29-1 and TRBJ2-6, with D perhaps matching TRBD1 (5 bases). Germline V gene sequence: CDR1 SQVTM, CDR2 ANQGSEA. The CDR3 length is 16 residues.

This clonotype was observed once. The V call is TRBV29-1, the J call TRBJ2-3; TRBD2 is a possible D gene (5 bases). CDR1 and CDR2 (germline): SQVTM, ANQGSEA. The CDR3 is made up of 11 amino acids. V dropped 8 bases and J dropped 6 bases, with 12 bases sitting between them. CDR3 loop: CSFKRGDTQYF. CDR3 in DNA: TGCAGCTTCAAAAGAGGGGATACGCAGTATTTT.

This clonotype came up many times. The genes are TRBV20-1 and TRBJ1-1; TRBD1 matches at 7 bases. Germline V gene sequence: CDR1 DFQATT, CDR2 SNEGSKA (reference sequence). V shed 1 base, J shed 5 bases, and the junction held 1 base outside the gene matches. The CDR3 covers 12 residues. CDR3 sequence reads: CSARGQGTEAFF. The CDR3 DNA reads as TGCAGTGCTAGAGGACAGGGTACTGAAGCTTTCTTT.

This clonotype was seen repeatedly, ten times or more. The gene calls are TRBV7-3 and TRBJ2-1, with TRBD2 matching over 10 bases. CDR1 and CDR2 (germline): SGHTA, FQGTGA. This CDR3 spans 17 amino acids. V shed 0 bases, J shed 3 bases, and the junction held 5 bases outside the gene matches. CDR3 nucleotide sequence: TGTGCCAGCAGCTTAACGCCCAGCGGGAGGGACTACAATGAGCAGTTCTTC. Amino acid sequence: CASSLTPSGRDYNEQFF.

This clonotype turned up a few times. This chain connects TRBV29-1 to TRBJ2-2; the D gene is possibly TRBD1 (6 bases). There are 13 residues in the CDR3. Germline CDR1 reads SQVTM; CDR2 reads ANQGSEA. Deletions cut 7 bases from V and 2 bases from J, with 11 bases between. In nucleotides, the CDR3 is TGCAGCGCAAAAGGGGGAAACACCGGGGAGCTGTTTTTT. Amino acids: CSAKGGNTGELFF.

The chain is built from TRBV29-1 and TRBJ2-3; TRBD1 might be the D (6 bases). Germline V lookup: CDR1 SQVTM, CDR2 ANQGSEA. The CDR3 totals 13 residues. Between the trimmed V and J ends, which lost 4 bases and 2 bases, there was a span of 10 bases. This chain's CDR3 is CSVVRGITDTQYF. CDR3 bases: TGCAGCGTTGTAAGGGGGATCACAGATACGCAGTATTTT.

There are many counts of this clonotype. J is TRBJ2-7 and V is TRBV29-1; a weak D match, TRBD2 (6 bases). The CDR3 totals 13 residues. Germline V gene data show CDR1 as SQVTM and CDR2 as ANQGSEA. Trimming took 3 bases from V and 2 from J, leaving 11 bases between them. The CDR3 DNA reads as TGCAGCGTTGAGGCGGGGACCCCCTACGAGCAGTACTTC. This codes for CSVEAGTPYEQYF.

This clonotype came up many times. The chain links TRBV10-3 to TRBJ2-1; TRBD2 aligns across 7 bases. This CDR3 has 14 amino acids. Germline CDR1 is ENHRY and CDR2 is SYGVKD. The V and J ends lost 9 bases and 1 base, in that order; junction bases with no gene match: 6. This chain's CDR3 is CAMGRESSYNEQFF. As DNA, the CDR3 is TGTGCCATGGGGCGGGAGTCTTCCTACAATGAGCAGTTCTTC.

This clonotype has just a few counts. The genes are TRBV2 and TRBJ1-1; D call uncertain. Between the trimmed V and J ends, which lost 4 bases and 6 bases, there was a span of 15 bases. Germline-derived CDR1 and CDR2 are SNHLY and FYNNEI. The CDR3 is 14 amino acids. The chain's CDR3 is CASSASSTSPEAFF. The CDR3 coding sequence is TGTGCCAGCAGTGCATCATCGACGAGCCCTGAAGCTTTCTTT.

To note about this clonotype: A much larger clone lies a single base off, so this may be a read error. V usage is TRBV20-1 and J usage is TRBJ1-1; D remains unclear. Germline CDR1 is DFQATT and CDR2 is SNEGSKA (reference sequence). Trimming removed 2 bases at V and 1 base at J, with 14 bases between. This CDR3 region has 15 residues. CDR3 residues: CSARPSRASNTEAFF. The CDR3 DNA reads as TGCAGTGCTAGACCCTCTCGGGCCTCGAACACTGAAGCTTTCTTT.

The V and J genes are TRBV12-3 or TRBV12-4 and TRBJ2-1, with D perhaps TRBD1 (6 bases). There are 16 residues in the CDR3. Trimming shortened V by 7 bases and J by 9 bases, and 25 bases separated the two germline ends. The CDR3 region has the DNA TGTGCCAGCACCCTGGGCCGGAAGACGAGAGGGGGTGAGCAGTTCTTC. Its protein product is CASTLGRKTRGGEQFF.

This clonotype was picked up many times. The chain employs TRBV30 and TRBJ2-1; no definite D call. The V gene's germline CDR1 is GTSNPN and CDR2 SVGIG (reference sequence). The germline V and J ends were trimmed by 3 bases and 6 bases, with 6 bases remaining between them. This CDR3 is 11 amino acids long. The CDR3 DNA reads TGTGCCTGGAGCGAACTCAATGAGCAGTTCTTC. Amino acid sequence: CAWSELNEQFF. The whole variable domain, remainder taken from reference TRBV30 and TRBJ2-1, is SQTIHQWPATLVQPVGSPLSLECTVEGTSNPNLYWYRQAAGRGLQLLFYSVGIGQISSEVPQNLSASRPQDRQFILSSKKLLLSDSGFYLCAWSELNEQFFGPGTRLTVL.

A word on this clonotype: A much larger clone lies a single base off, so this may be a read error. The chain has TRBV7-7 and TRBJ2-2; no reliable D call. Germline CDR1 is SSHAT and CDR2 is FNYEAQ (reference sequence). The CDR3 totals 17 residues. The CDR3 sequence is CASSLLPVSANIGELFF. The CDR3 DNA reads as TGTGCTAGCAGCTTATTGCCAGTCTCCGCGAACATCGGGGAGCTGTTTTTT.

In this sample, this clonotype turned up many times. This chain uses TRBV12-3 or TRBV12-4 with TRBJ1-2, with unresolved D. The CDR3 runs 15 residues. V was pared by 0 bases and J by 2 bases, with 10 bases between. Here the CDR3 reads CASSLAQQGNYGYTF. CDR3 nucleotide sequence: TGTGCCAGCAGTTTAGCCCAGCAAGGCAACTATGGCTACACCTTC.

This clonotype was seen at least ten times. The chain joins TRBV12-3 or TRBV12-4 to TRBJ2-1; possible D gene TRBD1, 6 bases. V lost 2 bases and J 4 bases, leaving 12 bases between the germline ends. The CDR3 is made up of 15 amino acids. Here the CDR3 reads CASSLMGAGYNEQFF. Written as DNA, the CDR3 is TGTGCCAGCAGTTTAATGGGGGCAGGATACAATGAGCAGTTCTTC.

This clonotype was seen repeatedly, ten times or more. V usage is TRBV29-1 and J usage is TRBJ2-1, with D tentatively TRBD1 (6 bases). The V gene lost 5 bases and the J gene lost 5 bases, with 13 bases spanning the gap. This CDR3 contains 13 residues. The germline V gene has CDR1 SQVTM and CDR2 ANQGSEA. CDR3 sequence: CSVSRGPDNEQFF. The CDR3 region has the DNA TGCAGCGTTTCCAGGGGTCCCGACAATGAGCAGTTCTTC.

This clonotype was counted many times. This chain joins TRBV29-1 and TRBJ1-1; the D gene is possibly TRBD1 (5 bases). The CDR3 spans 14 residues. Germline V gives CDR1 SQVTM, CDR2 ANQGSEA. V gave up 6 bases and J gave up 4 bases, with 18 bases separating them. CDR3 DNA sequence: TGCAGCGTGGGAGGGGACCATGGGGGCACTGAAGCTTTCTTT. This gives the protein CSVGGDHGGTEAFF. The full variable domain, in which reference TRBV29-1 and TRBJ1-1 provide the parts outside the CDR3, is SAVISQKPSRDICQRGTSLTIQCQVDSQVTMMFWYRQQPGQSLTLIATANQGSEATYESGFVIDKFPISRPNLTFSTLTVSNMSPEDSSIYLCSVGGDHGGTEAFFGQGTRLTVV.

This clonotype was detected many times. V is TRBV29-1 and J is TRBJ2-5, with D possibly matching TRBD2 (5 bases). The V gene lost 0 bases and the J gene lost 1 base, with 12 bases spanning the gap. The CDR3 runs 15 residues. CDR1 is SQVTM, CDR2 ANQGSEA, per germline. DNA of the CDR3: TGCAGCGTTGAAGAAATTCGGCTAGCCCAAGAGACCCAGTACTTC. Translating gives CSVEEIRLAQETQYF.

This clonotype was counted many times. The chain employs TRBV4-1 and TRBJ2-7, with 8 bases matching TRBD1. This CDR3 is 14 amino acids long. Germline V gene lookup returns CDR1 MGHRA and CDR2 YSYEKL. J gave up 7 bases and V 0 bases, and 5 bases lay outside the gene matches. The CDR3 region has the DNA TGCGCCAGCAGCCAAGACCAGGGGGCGCGTGAGCAGTACTTC. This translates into CASSQDQGAREQYF.

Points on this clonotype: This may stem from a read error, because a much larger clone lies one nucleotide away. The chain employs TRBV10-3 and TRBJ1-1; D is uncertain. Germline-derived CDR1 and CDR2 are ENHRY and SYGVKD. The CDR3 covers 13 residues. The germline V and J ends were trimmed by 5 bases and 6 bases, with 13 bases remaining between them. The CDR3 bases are TGTGCCATCAGTCAACTAATCTCTGCTGAAGCTTTCTTT. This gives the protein CAISQLISAEAFF.

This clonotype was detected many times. The CDR3: CATSAIRPGQGVPREFPSEQYF. The CDR3 nucleotides read TGTGCCACCAGTGCTATCCGACCGGGACAGGGTGTTCCACGGGAGTTTCCATCCGAGCAGTACTTC. V and J are TRBV24-1 and TRBJ2-7; 9 bases fit TRBD1. The CDR3 extends over 22 amino acids. The V segment lost 5 bases and the J segment 6 bases; nucleotides outside the gene matches: 31. Germline lookup yields CDR1 KGHDR and CDR2 SFDVKD.

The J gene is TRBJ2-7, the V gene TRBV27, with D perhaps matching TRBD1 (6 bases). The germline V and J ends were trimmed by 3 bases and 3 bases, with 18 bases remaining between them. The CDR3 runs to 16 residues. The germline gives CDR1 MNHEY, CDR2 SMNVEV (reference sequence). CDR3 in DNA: TGTGCCAGCAGTTTCCCGACCTCTACAGGGTTCTACGAGCAGTACTTC. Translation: CASSFPTSTGFYEQYF.

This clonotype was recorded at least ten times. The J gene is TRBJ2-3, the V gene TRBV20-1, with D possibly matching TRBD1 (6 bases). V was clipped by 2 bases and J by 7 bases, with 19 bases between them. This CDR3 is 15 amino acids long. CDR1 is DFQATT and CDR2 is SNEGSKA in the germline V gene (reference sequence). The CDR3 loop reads CSARSLRGNSYTQYF. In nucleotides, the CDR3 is TGCAGTGCTAGATCTTTAAGGGGGAACTCTTATACGCAGTATTTT.